These 32 T cell receptor beta chains were all obtained from the same sample, sequenced in a study of identical twins. TCRdb reprocessed the 5' RACE reads via MiXCR and lists one record per CDR3 protein. This table holds approximately 600,000 distinct CDR3 sequences, around 7.4% found once. In addition, the sample was reused for a study of yellow fever vaccine responses in identical twins.

What was sequenced was PBMCs. Receptors originate from a woman aged 18-30 years in good health.

This clonotype appeared many times. The chain links TRBV9 to TRBJ2-7, with 9 bases lining up with TRBD2. Germline V CDR1 and CDR2: SGDLS, YYNGEE. V shed 3 bases and J 4 bases; nucleotides not matched to a gene: 17. This CDR3 is 18 amino acids long. The CDR3 is CASSGPGREGPSVYEQYF. The CDR3 DNA reads as TGTGCCAGCAGCGGGCCTGGGCGGGAGGGCCCCTCGGTTTACGAGCAGTACTTC.

This clonotype was observed at least ten times. V usage is TRBV5-1 and J usage is TRBJ1-1; D possibly corresponds to TRBD1 (6 bases). V lost 4 bases and J lost 6, with 13 bases in between. Looked up from germline, CDR1 is SGHRS and CDR2 is YFSETQ. The CDR3 contains 13 residues. CDR3 in amino acids: CASSAGVVAEAFF. The DNA for the CDR3 is TGCGCCAGCAGCGCAGGGGTGGTTGCTGAAGCTTTCTTT.

This clonotype was recorded many times. This chain uses TRBV5-1 with TRBJ2-6, with 7 positions matching TRBD2. The germline gives CDR1 SGHRS, CDR2 YFSETQ. The CDR3 spans 17 residues. V gave up 1 base and J gave up 0 bases; unmatched junction bases: 4. The chain's CDR3 is CASSLQRDGSGANVLTF. In DNA form, the CDR3 reads TGCGCCAGCAGCTTGCAGCGGGATGGCTCTGGGGCCAACGTCCTGACTTTC.

This clonotype was seen ten or more times. CDR3: CASSQADRGWVVPQHF. CDR3 DNA: TGCGCCAGCAGCCAAGCCGACAGGGGGTGGGTGGTGCCCCAGCATTTT. This rearrangement joins TRBV4-1 to TRBJ1-5, with 9 bases aligning to TRBD1. V lost 1 base to trimming and J lost 9 bases; unmatched junction nucleotides: 10. Germline-derived CDR1 and CDR2 are MGHRA and YSYEKL. The CDR3 is made up of 16 amino acids.

The chain links TRBV6-1 to TRBJ1-4; D gene ambiguous. The CDR3 contains 13 residues. The V and J ends lost 8 bases and 2 bases respectively, with 9 bases between them. Germline loops: CDR1 MNHNS, CDR2 SASEGT. CDR3 loop: CASVGWTNEKLFF. CDR3 in DNA: TGTGCCAGCGTAGGGTGGACTAATGAAAAACTGTTTTTT.

The chain recombines TRBV6-1 with TRBJ2-7, with 9 bases that match TRBD1. After removal of 7 bases from V and 2 bases from J, the junction contained 6 bases not matched to a gene. CDR3 length equals 14 residues. CDR1 and CDR2 from the germline V gene are MNHNS and SASEGT. CDR3 sequence reads: CASTLGQGPYEQYF. The CDR3 nucleotides read TGTGCCAGCACTCTCGGACAGGGGCCCTACGAGCAGTACTTC.

This clonotype was found a few times. The genes are TRBV3-1 and TRBJ2-5; 7 nucleotides agree with TRBD1. V trimming: 2 bases; J trimming: 6 bases; junction bases outside the gene matches: 9. The CDR3 covers 15 residues. Per germline, CDR1 LGHDT and CDR2 YNNKEL (reference sequence). The CDR3 DNA reads as TGTGCCAGCAGCCAAACTGAAAAACAGGGGAAGACCCAGTACTTC. Translation: CASSQTEKQGKTQYF.

This clonotype occurred a few times. The chain has TRBV6-5 and TRBJ2-1; D is ambiguous. The CDR3 totals 18 residues. V dropped 4 bases and J dropped 0 bases, with 19 bases sitting between them. In germline, CDR1 is MNHEY, CDR2 SVGAGI. CDR3 coding DNA: TGTGCCAGCAGTTCACTCCCAGTTACGGGTAGCTCCTACAATGAGCAGTTCTTC. Amino acids: CASSSLPVTGSSYNEQFF.

The chain has TRBV2 and TRBJ1-6, with 7 bases lining up with TRBD1. Germline lookup yields CDR1 SNHLY and CDR2 FYNNEI. V trimming: 7 bases; J trimming: 2 bases; junction bases outside the gene matches: 5. The CDR3 covers 15 residues. CDR3 DNA sequence: TGTGCCAGCAATACCGGGACAGCCTATAATTCACCCCTCCACTTT. Translation: CASNTGTAYNSPLHF. Combining the CDR3 with reference TRBV2 and TRBJ1-6 gives the whole variable domain EPEVTQTPSHQVTQMGQEVILRCVPISNHLYFYWYRQILGQKVEFLVSFYNNEISEKSEIFDDQFSVERPDGSNFTLKIRSTKLEDSAMYFCASNTGTAYNSPLHFGNGTRLTVT.

The rearrangement links TRBV7-9 to TRBJ2-3, with 8 positions matching TRBD2. This CDR3 is 15 amino acids long. The V segment lost 7 bases and the J segment 4 bases; nucleotides outside the gene matches: 10. Looked up from germline, CDR1 is SEHNR and CDR2 is FQNEAQ (reference sequence). CDR3 residues: CASTIIAGSPDTQYF. CDR3 DNA: TGTGCCAGCACCATAATAGCGGGGTCCCCAGATACGCAGTATTTT.

This clonotype occurred a few times. The chain recombines TRBV7-8 with TRBJ2-3; TRBD1 might be the D (7 bases). V lost 4 bases and J 4 bases, leaving 18 bases between the germline ends. The CDR3 is 16 amino acids. The germline CDR1 and CDR2 sequences are SGHVS and FQNEAQ. CDR3: CASSSNPGGWPDTQYF. DNA of the CDR3: TGTGCCAGCAGCTCGAACCCAGGGGGGTGGCCAGATACGCAGTATTTT. The full variable domain, its missing parts supplied by reference TRBV7-8 and TRBJ2-3, is GAGVSQSPRYKVAKRGQDVALRCDPISGHVSLFWYQQALGQGPEFLTYFQNEAQLDKSGLPSDRFFAERPEGSVSTLKIQRTQQEDSAVYLCASSSNPGGWPDTQYFGPGTRLTVL.

This clonotype was counted only a few times. V is TRBV12-3 or TRBV12-4 and J is TRBJ2-1; 7 nucleotides align to TRBD2. J was trimmed by 9 bases and V by 3 bases; bases with no gene match: 8. The CDR3 is 14 residues long. DNA of the CDR3: TGTGCCAGCAGTTTCGCGGGAGAAGACGGTGAGCAGTTCTTC. Residues: CASSFAGEDGEQFF.

A remark on this clonotype: A much more abundant neighbour one base away suggests this may be a read error. V and J are TRBV9 and TRBJ1-6; a possible D gene is TRBD1 (6 bases). Germline V gene data show CDR1 as SGDLS and CDR2 as YYNGEE. This CDR3 is built from 15 residues. The CDR3 coding sequence is TGTGCCAGCAGTTATACGACAGGCCCTAGTTCACCCTTCCACTTT. This translates into CASSYTTGPSSPFHF. Variable domain in full (rest from reference TRBV9 and TRBJ1-6): DSGVTQTPKHLITATGQRVTLRCSPRSGDLSVYWYQQSLDQGLQFLIQYYNGEERAKGNILERFSAQQFPDLHSELNLSSLELGDSALYFCASSYTTGPSSPFHFGNGTRLTVT.

There are many counts of this clonotype. The chain carries TRBV5-1 and TRBJ2-2; D possibly matches TRBD1 or TRBD2 (5 bases each). This CDR3 region has 14 residues. Germline CDR1 and CDR2: SGHRS and YFSETQ. The V gene lost 1 base and the J gene lost 7 bases, with 11 bases spanning the gap. The CDR3 DNA is TGCGCCAGCAGCTTGTTGGCAGGGAGCGGGGAGCTGTTTTTT. Protein: CASSLLAGSGELFF.

CDR3 DNA sequence: TGCGCCAGCAGCCACGGACAGGGGGCATCAATAGAGACCCAGTACTTC. Translation gives CASSHGQGASIETQYF. The rearrangement joins TRBV5-1 to TRBJ2-5; 11 bases match TRBD1. The CDR3 length is 16 residues. J was trimmed by 4 bases and V by 4 bases; bases with no gene match: 9. Germline assignment: CDR1 SGHRS and CDR2 YFSETQ.

This clonotype has a handful of counts. The chain has TRBV7-8 and TRBJ2-7; 9 nucleotides line up with TRBD1. The CDR3 runs 14 residues. The junction had 8 bases not matched to a gene; V was cut back by 5 bases and J by 6 bases. From germline, CDR1 is SGHVS and CDR2 FQNEAQ. The CDR3 is CASSQGTGRREQYV. The CDR3 nucleotides read TGTGCCAGCAGCCAAGGGACAGGGAGGCGCGAGCAGTACGTC.

This clonotype was counted a few times. The chain uses TRBV11-2 and TRBJ1-2, with 7 bases matching TRBD1. This CDR3 is built from 15 residues. Germline trimming cut 2 bases from V and 5 bases from J; bases unmatched to any gene: 8. Germline V gives CDR1 SGHAT, CDR2 FQNNGV. CDR3 DNA: TGTGCCAGCAGCTTACCCGGACAGGAGACGTATGGCTACACCTTC. Its translation is CASSLPGQETYGYTF. Filled out from reference TRBV11-2 and TRBJ1-2, the complete variable domain reads EAGVAQSPRYKIIEKRQSVAFWCNPISGHATLYWYQQILGQGPKLLIQFQNNGVVDDSQLPKDRFSAERLKGVDSTLKIQPAKLEDSAVYLCASSLPGQETYGYTFGSGTRLTVV.

This clonotype was counted a few times. The chain joins TRBV27 to TRBJ2-3; 10 bases are a match to TRBD1. This CDR3 is built from 16 residues. Per germline, CDR1 MNHEY and CDR2 SMNVEV (reference sequence). V was clipped by 5 bases and J by 5 bases; unmatched bases: 10. CDR3 in DNA: TGTGCCAGCAGTCAGGGGGGGACAGGGGCGAAAGATACGCAGTATTTT. It codes for CASSQGGTGAKDTQYF.

This sequence joins TRBV27 and TRBJ1-1; the D is unclear. Germline V gene sequence: CDR1 MNHEY, CDR2 SMNVEV (reference sequence). The CDR3 totals 15 residues. V was cut by 0 bases and J by 11 bases, with 19 bases left in between. The CDR3 bases are TGTGCCAGCAGTTTATCCGTCACCTTGTCGGGGAGGGCTTTCTTT. Translation gives CASSLSVTLSGRAFF.

This clonotype was counted ten times or more. This chain uses TRBV5-1 with TRBJ1-4; no definite D call. Germline-derived CDR1 and CDR2 are SGHRS and YFSETQ. The V gene lost 4 bases and the J gene lost 4 bases, with 14 bases spanning the gap. The CDR3 covers 15 residues. The CDR3 here is CASSPTKAHNEKLFF. For the CDR3, the DNA is TGCGCCAGCAGCCCCACGAAAGCCCATAATGAAAAACTGTTTTTT.

This clonotype occurred a few times. The genes are TRBV27 and TRBJ2-6, with 9 bases aligning to TRBD1. V lost 7 bases to trimming and J lost 1 base; unmatched junction nucleotides: 5. This CDR3 contains 16 residues. Germline V CDR1 and CDR2: MNHEY, SMNVEV (reference sequence). The CDR3 DNA reads as TGTGCCAGCAAACAGGGGGCTTTATCTGGGGCCAACGTCCTGACTTTC. Its protein product is CASKQGALSGANVLTF.

The CDR3 is CSARGSGTSAEQYF. CDR3 DNA sequence: TGCAGTGCTAGGGGTTCCGGGACTAGCGCCGAGCAGTACTTC. This chain connects TRBV20-1 to TRBJ2-7; 10 nucleotides match TRBD2. V trimming: 3 bases; J trimming: 6 bases; junction bases outside the gene matches: 8. Germline V CDR1 and CDR2: DFQATT, SNEGSKA (reference sequence). This CDR3 spans 14 amino acids.

In its sample, this clonotype was seen a few times. The V gene is TRBV10-3, the J gene TRBJ2-5, with 7 positions matching TRBD1. The CDR3 contains 13 residues. The V gene end was trimmed by 11 bases and the J gene end by 5 bases; junction bases not matched to a gene: 11. The V gene's germline CDR1 is ENHRY and CDR2 SYGVKD. The CDR3 protein is CAATTGYAETQYF. CDR3 in DNA: TGTGCCGCAACGACAGGGTACGCGGAGACCCAGTACTTC.

The V call is TRBV7-3, the J call TRBJ2-2, with a tentative D call TRBD2 (5 bases). The ends were cut back, 3 bases at V and 6 bases at J, with 11 bases in the middle. Germline CDR1 SGHTA, CDR2 FQGTGA. The CDR3 is made up of 14 amino acids. CDR3 sequence (DNA): TGTGCCAGCAGCTTGTATAGCGCCTCCGGGGAGCTGTTTTTT. Encoded protein: CASSLYSASGELFF.

This clonotype was counted at least ten times. The chain links TRBV20-1 to TRBJ2-7; the D gene is possibly TRBD2 (6 bases). Germline V gives CDR1 DFQATT, CDR2 SNEGSKA (reference sequence). The ends were cut back, 3 bases at V and 6 bases at J, with 12 bases in the middle. The CDR3 totals 12 residues. CDR3 in DNA: TGCAGTGCTAGCGGGGGTTTTGGCGAGCAGTACGTC. It specifies CSASGGFGEQYV.

This clonotype was seen repeatedly, ten times or more. The gene calls are TRBV10-3 and TRBJ2-1; 14 bases are shared with TRBD2. The length of the CDR3 is 14 residues. The ends lost 7 bases at V and 8 bases at J; junction bases unmatched: 4. Germline-derived CDR1 and CDR2 are ENHRY and SYGVKD. Here the CDR3 reads CAIKGLAGVDEQFF. The DNA for the CDR3 is TGTGCCATCAAGGGACTAGCGGGAGTGGATGAGCAGTTCTTC.

The rearrangement uses TRBV5-1 and TRBJ2-5, with a weak D call TRBD1 (6 bases). In germline, CDR1 is SGHRS, CDR2 YFSETQ. The ends were cut back, 0 bases at V and 5 bases at J, with 14 bases in the middle. The CDR3 covers 15 residues. CDR3 loop: CASSLDATGYETQYF. The CDR3 nucleotides read TGCGCCAGCAGCTTGGATGCGACAGGCTACGAGACCCAGTACTTC.

The V call is TRBV7-9, the J call TRBJ2-5; a possible D gene is TRBD1 (5 bases). The germline gives CDR1 SEHNR, CDR2 FQNEAQ (reference sequence). This CDR3 spans 13 amino acids. V lost 5 bases and J 3 bases, leaving 10 bases between the germline ends. The CDR3 is CASSPEGEETQYF. CDR3 DNA: TGTGCCAGCAGCCCCGAAGGGGAAGAGACCCAGTACTTC.

This clonotype appeared many times. This chain uses TRBV10-3 with TRBJ2-3; D possibly corresponds to TRBD1 (5 bases). This CDR3 is built from 15 residues. CDR1 and CDR2 from the germline V gene are ENHRY and SYGVKD. The ends were cut back, 0 bases at V and 4 bases at J, with 11 bases in the middle. The CDR3 sequence: CAISESTARADTQYF. The CDR3 nucleotides read TGTGCCATCAGTGAGTCGACGGCCAGGGCAGATACGCAGTATTTT.

The rearrangement uses TRBV6-2 or TRBV6-3 and TRBJ2-7; D unresolved. The CDR3 runs to 15 residues. Germline assignment: CDR1 MNHEY and CDR2 SVGEGT. Deletions cut 0 bases from V and 3 bases from J, with 12 bases between. The CDR3, as DNA: TGTGCCAGCAGTTACTCCGGTAGCAGGAGCTACGAGCAGTACTTC. This sequence encodes CASSYSGSRSYEQYF.

There are a few counts of this clonotype. The genes are TRBV3-1 and TRBJ2-2, with a tentative D call TRBD1 (6 bases). V lost 4 bases, J lost 12 bases, and 9 bases lay in between. Germline V gives CDR1 LGHDT, CDR2 YNNKEL (reference sequence). The CDR3 runs 11 residues. The CDR3 DNA reads as TGTGCCAGCAGCCGCCGGGACAAGCTGTTTTTT. Residues: CASSRRDKLFF.

The chain couples TRBV20-1 to TRBJ2-3; D is undetermined. Trimming took 5 bases from V and 1 from J, leaving 16 bases between them. The germline V gene has CDR1 DFQATT and CDR2 SNEGSKA (reference sequence). This CDR3 is built from 15 residues. The CDR3 DNA follows: TGCAGTGCTCCCCCATTAGGCGGAGGCACAGATACGCAGTATTTT. As protein: CSAPPLGGGTDTQYF.